This is a list of T cell receptor beta chains from one sample in a study of blood T cells in healthy people across ages. TCRdb re-called the 5' RACE reads through MiXCR, storing one row per CDR3 protein. The table shows roughly 410,000 distinct CDR3 sequences, with over 45% occurring only once. Material: blood. The origin of the receptors is a man between 60 and 70 years old in good health. The CDR3 runs from the conserved cysteine through the conserved F or W. A D gene is named only where the DNA matches it firmly. Not all rows give a size; the values are once, few, many and, for expanded clones, a class.

TRBD2	17	TRBV7-2	TRBJ2-4	-	TGTGCCAGCAGCCGGACTAGCGGGGGGGCCCAGGAAAACATTCAGTACTTC	CASSRTSGGAQENIQYF
-	13	TRBV24-1	TRBJ2-3	few	TGTGCCACCAGTGACATTAGCACAGATACGCAGTATTTT	CATSDISTDTQYF
-	16	TRBV25-1	TRBJ2-7	-	TGTGCCAGCAGTGAATCGGGGTTTGCAAATTTCTACGAGCAGTACTTC	CASSESGFANFYEQYF
TRBD1	14	TRBV20-1	TRBJ2-7	-	TGCAGTGCCCCCCGGACAGGGGGTTTGTACGAGCAGTACTTC	CSAPRTGGLYEQYF
TRBD2	21	TRBV4-1	TRBJ2-7	-	TGCGCCAGCAGCCAACCGGGACTAGCGGGAGGGGTAGGCCTGAGGTCGTACGAGCAGTACTTC	CASSQPGLAGGVGLRSYEQYF
-	13	TRBV14	TRBJ1-2	-	TGTGCCAGCAGCCGCCAGAGGAGTCAAGGCTACACCTTC	CASSRQRSQGYTF
TRBD1	12	TRBV29-1	TRBJ2-1	many	TGCAGCGTAAGACAGGGGGCAAATGAGCAGTTCTTC	CSVRQGANEQFF
-	15	TRBV6-6	TRBJ2-3	few	TGTGCCAGCAGCGCAACTAGCTCCAACACAGATACGCAGTATTTT	CASSATSSNTDTQYF
TRBD1	16	TRBV7-2	TRBJ1-1	-	TGTGCCAGCAGCCAGAACAGGGGCCGGGGGAACACTGAAGCTTTCTTT	CASSQNRGRGNTEAFF
-	13	TRBV12-3/TRBV12-4	TRBJ2-5	many	TGTGCCAGCAGCCTTGGGGGGTTGGAGACCCAGTACTTC	CASSLGGLETQYF
TRBD1	17	TRBV28	TRBJ2-6	few	TGTGCCAGCAGTCCCAGGACAGGGAAATCTGGGGCCAACGTCCTGACTTTC	CASSPRTGKSGANVLTF
TRBD1	17	TRBV27	TRBJ2-7	-	TGTGCCAGCAGTGACGGGACAGGGGCCAATCTGTTCTACGAGCAGTACTTC	CASSDGTGANLFYEQYF
-	15	TRBV10-3	TRBJ2-1	-	TGTGCCATCAGTGAGTCGGGCGGGGAATACAATGAGCAGTTCTTC	CAISESGGEYNEQFF
TRBD2	15	TRBV20-1	TRBJ2-1	-	TGCAGTGCTGGCCAACTAGCGGGAGGGCCTAATGAGCAGTTCTTC	CSAGQLAGGPNEQFF
TRBD2	18	TRBV7-6	TRBJ2-7	-	TGTGCCAGCAGCTTAGCCCGGACTAGCGGGAGCTCCTACAATGAGCAGTACTTC	CASSLARTSGSSYNEQYF
-	16	TRBV5-8	TRBJ2-3	-	TGTGCCAGCAGCTTGTTGGGGGGGGCCCGCACAGATACGCAGTATTTT	CASSLLGGARTDTQYF
TRBD2	19	TRBV20-1	TRBJ2-3	-	TGCAGTGCCCCGCGACTAGCGGGAGGGTCTATTTTCCTCACAGATACGCAGTATTTT	CSAPRLAGGSIFLTDTQYF
-	14	TRBV7-2	TRBJ2-1	-	TGTGCCAGCAGCTTAAGTCTAGACTACAATGAGCAGTTCTTC	CASSLSLDYNEQFF
-	17	TRBV27	TRBJ2-3	-	TGTGCCAGCAGTCTTTCATTGACAGCCACTAGCACAGATACGCAGTATTTT	CASSLSLTATSTDTQYF
TRBD2	14	TRBV29-1	TRBJ2-2	few	TGCAGCGTTGGCCTGACTAGCGTCTCCGGGGAGCTGTTTTTT	CSVGLTSVSGELFF
TRBD2	16	TRBV5-1	TRBJ2-1	-	TGCGCCAGCAGCCCATTAGCGGGGGGGCCAGGCAATGAGCAGTTCTTC	CASSPLAGGPGNEQFF
-	14	TRBV18	TRBJ2-4	-	TGTGCCAGCTCACCACCCGCAGGGGCGAACATTCAGTACTTC	CASSPPAGANIQYF
TRBD2	16	TRBV5-1	TRBJ2-7	-	TGCGCCAGCAGCTTGGACCTGACTAGCGGTACCTACGAGCAGTACTTC	CASSLDLTSGTYEQYF
TRBD2	15	TRBV6-5	TRBJ2-3	few	TGTGCCAGCTCCCTTCGGCGGGGGGGCACAGATACGCAGTATTTT	CASSLRRGGTDTQYF
-	11	TRBV7-2	TRBJ1-6	many	TGTGCCAGCAGCCGCAATTCACCCCTCCACTTT	CASSRNSPLHF
TRBD2	19	TRBV7-2	TRBJ2-3	-	TGTGCCAGCAGCCCAAGGAGGGGACTAGCGGGAGTTGGGACAGATACGCAGTATTTT	CASSPRRGLAGVGTDTQYF
-	14	TRBV27	TRBJ2-6	many	TGTGCCAGCAGCTTTTTCTCTGGGGCCAACGTCCTGACTTTC	CASSFFSGANVLTF
TRBD2	20	TRBV28	TRBJ2-3	-	TGTGCCAGCAGACCCGTCGGACTAGCGGGAGGAGTAGCTAGCACAGGATACGCGTATTTT	CASRPVGLAGGVASTGYAYF
-	15	TRBV5-6	TRBJ1-6	-	TGTGCCAGCAGCTCCGGAGACCGCCTCTATTCACCCCTCCACTTT	CASSSGDRLYSPLHF
-	15	TRBV2	TRBJ1-2	-	TGTGCCAGCAGTGACTTCGGCAGGGGTTCTGACGGCTACACCTTC	CASSDFGRGSDGYTF
-	12	TRBV12-3/TRBV12-4	TRBJ1-4	once	TGTGCCAGCGGAAACTCGAACGCAAAACTGTTTTTT	CASGNSNAKLFF
TRBD1	15	TRBV10-3	TRBJ2-7	-	TGTGCCATCAGTGCTAGGACAGGGAATTCCTACGAGCAGTACTTC	CAISARTGNSYEQYF
TRBD1	15	TRBV9	TRBJ2-1	-	TGTGCCAGCAGCGTAACGGGACAGGGGTTGGCTAAGCAGTTCTTC	CASSVTGQGLAKQFF
TRBD2	15	TRBV7-9	TRBJ2-1	once	TGTGCCAGCAGCTTTATCACACTAGCGGGGGGATGGCAGTTCTTC	CASSFITLAGGWQFF
-	12	TRBV10-3	TRBJ2-3	-	TGTGCCATCAGTCCGAGCACAGATACGCAGTATTTT	CAISPSTDTQYF
-	12	TRBV11-3	TRBJ2-1	few	TGTGCCAGCAGCTTAGAAGGCGTGGGGCAGTTCTTC	CASSLEGVGQFF
TRBD2	18	TRBV7-2	TRBJ2-3	-	TGTGCCAGCAGCTCCCGGGGGCTAGCGGGAGGGAGCACAGATACGCAGTATTTT	CASSSRGLAGGSTDTQYF
TRBD1	12	TRBV6-2/TRBV6-3	TRBJ1-5	-	TGTGCCAGCGACAGGGTCGGTCAGCCCCAGCATTTT	CASDRVGQPQHF
-	14	TRBV27	TRBJ2-7	-	TGTGCCAGCAGTGGAGCCAAAAGTGCTTACGAGCAGTACTTC	CASSGAKSAYEQYF